The clone carrying this T cell receptor (beta chain) was counted many times. Its antigen remains unknown. CDR3 regions of TCR beta were amplified from RNA transcripts. Investigators did first-round RT-PCR with HTBI primers, then second-round multiplex PCR. TCRdb redid the calling of the multiplex PCR reads with MiXCR, one entry per CDR3 protein. This sample has some 360,000 distinct CDR3 sequences, with about a sixth found just once. Participants with hyperthyroidism, aged 18 to 65, were newly diagnosed with under 2 months' duration. Serum thyroxine and TRAb, along with clinical symptoms, thyroid ultrasound and orbital computed tomography, were what diagnosis relied on. This specimen comes from a study of Graves' ophthalmopathy and Graves' hyperthyroidism. Across the whole study: Peripheral blood was obtained at first diagnosis, ahead of any treatment. Study-wide results and caveats: Most thyroid-expanded clonotypes exceeding 0.001 frequency were also found in blood.

Sequencing input: peripheral blood. This TCR was recovered from an adult woman with stable Graves' hyperthyroidism.

The CDR3 loop reads CASKFRGFSYEQYF. In nucleotides, the CDR3 is TGTGCCAGTAAGTTTCGAGGTTTCTCCTACGAGCAGTACTTC. The chain uses TRBV28 and TRBJ2-7; D remains ambiguous. Looked up from germline, CDR1 is MDHEN and CDR2 is SYDVKM. This CDR3 region has 14 residues. Trimming removed 9 bases at V and 0 bases at J, with 15 bases between.